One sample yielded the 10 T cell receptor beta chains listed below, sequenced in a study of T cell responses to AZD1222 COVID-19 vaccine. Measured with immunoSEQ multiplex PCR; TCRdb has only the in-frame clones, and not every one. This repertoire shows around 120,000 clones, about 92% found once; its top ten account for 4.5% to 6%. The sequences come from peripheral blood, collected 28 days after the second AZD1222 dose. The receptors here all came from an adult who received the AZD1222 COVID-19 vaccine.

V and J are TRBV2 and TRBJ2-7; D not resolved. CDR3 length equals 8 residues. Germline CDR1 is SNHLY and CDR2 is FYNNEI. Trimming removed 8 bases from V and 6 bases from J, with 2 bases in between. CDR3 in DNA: TGTGCCAGCCGCGAGCAGTACTTC. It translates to CASREQYF.

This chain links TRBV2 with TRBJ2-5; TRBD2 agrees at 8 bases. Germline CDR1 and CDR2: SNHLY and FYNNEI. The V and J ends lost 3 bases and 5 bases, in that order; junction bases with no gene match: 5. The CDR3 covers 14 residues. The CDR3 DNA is TGTGCCAGCAGTGACGACATAGCGGGGGAGACCCAGTACTTC. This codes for CASSDDIAGETQYF.

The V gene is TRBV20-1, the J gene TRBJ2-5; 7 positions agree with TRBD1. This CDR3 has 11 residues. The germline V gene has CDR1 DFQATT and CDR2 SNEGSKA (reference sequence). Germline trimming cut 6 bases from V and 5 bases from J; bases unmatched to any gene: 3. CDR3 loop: CSARTGETQYF. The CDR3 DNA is TGCAGTGCAAGGACAGGCGAGACCCAGTACTTC.

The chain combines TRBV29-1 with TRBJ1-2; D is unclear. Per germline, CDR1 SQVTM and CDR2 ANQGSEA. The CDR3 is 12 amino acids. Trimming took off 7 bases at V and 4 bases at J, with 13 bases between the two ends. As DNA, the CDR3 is TGCAGCGCCGGGGAGGGATTCTATGGCTACACCTTC. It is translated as CSAGEGFYGYTF.

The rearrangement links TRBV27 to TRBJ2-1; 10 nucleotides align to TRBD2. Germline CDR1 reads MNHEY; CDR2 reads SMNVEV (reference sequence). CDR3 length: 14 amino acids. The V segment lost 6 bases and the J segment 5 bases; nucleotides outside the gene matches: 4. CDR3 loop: CASRSGLADNEQFF. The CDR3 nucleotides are TGTGCCAGCAGATCCGGACTAGCGGACAATGAGCAGTTCTTC.

Here the CDR3 DNA reads TGTGCCACCAGCAGGACAGATCCCTACGAGCAGTACTTC. It encodes CATSRTDPYEQYF. V usage is TRBV15 and J usage is TRBJ2-7, with D perhaps matching TRBD1 (5 bases). Germline V CDR1 and CDR2: LNHNV, YYDKDF (reference sequence). This CDR3 is 13 amino acids long. Trimming removed 3 bases at V and 2 bases at J, with 8 bases between.

As DNA, the CDR3 is TGCGCCAGCAGCCAAGGACTAGCGGGTTCCTACGAGCAGTACTTC. Translated: CASSQGLAGSYEQYF. The chain couples TRBV4-3 to TRBJ2-7, with 10 bases lining up with TRBD2. Per germline, CDR1 LGHNA and CDR2 YSLEER. J gave up 1 base and V 1 base, and 1 base lay outside the gene matches. The CDR3 extends over 15 amino acids.

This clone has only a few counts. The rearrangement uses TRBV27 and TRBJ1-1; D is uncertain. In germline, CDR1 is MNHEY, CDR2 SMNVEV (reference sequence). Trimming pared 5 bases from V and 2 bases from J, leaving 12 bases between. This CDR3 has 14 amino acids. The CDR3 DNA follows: TGTGCCAGCAGTCTAAGGGTAGGAAACACTGAAGCTTTCTTT. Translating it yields CASSLRVGNTEAFF.

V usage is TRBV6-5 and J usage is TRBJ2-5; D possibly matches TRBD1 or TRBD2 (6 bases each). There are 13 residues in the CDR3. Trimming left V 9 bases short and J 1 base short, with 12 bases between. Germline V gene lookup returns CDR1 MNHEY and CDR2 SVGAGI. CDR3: CARSRGLQETQYF. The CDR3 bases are TGTGCCAGGAGCAGGGGACTCCAAGAGACCCAGTACTTC.

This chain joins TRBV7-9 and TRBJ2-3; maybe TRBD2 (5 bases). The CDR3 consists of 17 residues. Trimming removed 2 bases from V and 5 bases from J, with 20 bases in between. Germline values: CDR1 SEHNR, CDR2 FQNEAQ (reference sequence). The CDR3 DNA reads TGTGCCAGCAGCTTATCGGTAGGCGGGCTCGGAGGAGATACGCAGTATTTT. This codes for CASSLSVGGLGGDTQYF.